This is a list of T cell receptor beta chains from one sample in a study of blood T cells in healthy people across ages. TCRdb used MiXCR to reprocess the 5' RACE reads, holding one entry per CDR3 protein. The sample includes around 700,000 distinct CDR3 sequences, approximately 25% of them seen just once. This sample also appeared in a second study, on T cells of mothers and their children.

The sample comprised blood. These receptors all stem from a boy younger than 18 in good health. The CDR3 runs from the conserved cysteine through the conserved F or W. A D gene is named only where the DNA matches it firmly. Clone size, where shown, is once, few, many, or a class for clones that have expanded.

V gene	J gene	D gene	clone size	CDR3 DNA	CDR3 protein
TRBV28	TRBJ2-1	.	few	TGTGCCAGCAGTCGGGGGCGGGGAAGCTCCTACAATGAGCAGTTCTTC	CASSRGRGSSYNEQFF
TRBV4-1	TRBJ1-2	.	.	TGCGCCAGCAGCCAATCATCCGGGGACTATGGCTACACCTTC	CASSQSSGDYGYTF
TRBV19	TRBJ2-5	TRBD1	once	TGTGCCAGTAGTATGGGGACAGGGATTGAAGAGACCCAGTACTTC	CASSMGTGIEETQYF
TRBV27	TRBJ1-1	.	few	TGTGCCAGCAGTTTAGCGGGAGAGGGAACTGAAGCTTTCTTT	CASSLAGEGTEAFF
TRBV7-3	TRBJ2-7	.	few	TGTGCCAGCAGCTTATACGCAGGGCCATCATACGAGCAGTACTTC	CASSLYAGPSYEQYF
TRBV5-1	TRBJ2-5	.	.	TGCGCCAGCAGCATTCCGGGACTGCAAGAGACCCAGTACTTC	CASSIPGLQETQYF
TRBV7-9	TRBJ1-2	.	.	TGTGCCAGCAGCGCCGGATTGGATTATGGCTACACCTTC	CASSAGLDYGYTF
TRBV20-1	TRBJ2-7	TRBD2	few	TGCAGTGCTAGAGTGGCTAGCGGCTCCTACGAGCAGTACTTC	CSARVASGSYEQYF
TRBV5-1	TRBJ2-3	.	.	TGCGCCAGCAGCGCGTCGAGGAGCACAGATACGCAGTATTTT	CASSASRSTDTQYF
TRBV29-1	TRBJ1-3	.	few	TGCAGCGCCCTGTCCTGGGACTCTGGAAACACCATATATTTT	CSALSWDSGNTIYF
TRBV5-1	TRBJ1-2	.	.	TGCGCCAGCAGCTTGGCCCAGGGTTCGCTTCACTATGGCTACACCTTC	CASSLAQGSLHYGYTF
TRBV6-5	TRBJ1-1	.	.	TGTGCCAGCAGTTTGGGCCGGTTCGTGTTCTTT	CASSLGRFVFF
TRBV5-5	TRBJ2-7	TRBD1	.	TGTGCCAGCAGCTTGGGGACAGGGGGGCGCGAGCAGTACTTC	CASSLGTGGREQYF
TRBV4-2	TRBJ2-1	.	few	TGTGCCAGCAGCCATCTCTACAATGAGCAGTTCTTC	CASSHLYNEQFF
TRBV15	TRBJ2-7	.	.	TGTGCCACCAGCAGAGCATCGGGGGACTTTTACGAGCAGTACTTC	CATSRASGDFYEQYF
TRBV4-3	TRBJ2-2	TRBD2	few	TGCGCCAGCAGCGAGACTAGCCCCCTCCCTCTGACCGGGGAGCTGTTTTTT	CASSETSPLPLTGELFF
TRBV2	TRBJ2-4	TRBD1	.	TGTGCCAGCGAACTCGGGACAGGGCGGTTAGCCAAAAACATTCAGTACTTC	CASELGTGRLAKNIQYF
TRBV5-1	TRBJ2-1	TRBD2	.	TGCGCCAGCAGCTTGGGTAATAGCGGGAGCCCCCACAATGAGCAGTTCTTC	CASSLGNSGSPHNEQFF
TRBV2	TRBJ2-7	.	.	TGTGCCAGCAAAATAGCTGGGGGCTACGAGCAGTACTTC	CASKIAGGYEQYF
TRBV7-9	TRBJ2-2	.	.	TGTGCCTGCCCGGAGGGCACCGGGGAGCTGTTTTTT	CACPEGTGELFF
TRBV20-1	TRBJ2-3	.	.	TGCAGTGCTAGAAGCGGAGGTCAGGGTGTTAGCACAGATACGCAGTATTTT	CSARSGGQGVSTDTQYF
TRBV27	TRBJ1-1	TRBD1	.	TGTGCCAGCAAAGACAGGGGTAGAACTGAAGCTTTCTTT	CASKDRGRTEAFF
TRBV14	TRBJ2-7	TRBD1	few	TGTGCCAGCAGCCCTTGGACAGGGGCCTACGAGCAGTACTTC	CASSPWTGAYEQYF
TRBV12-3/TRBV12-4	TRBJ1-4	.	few	TGTGCCAGCAGCCCCGGCAGAGGGGGGAATGAAAAACTGTTTTTT	CASSPGRGGNEKLFF
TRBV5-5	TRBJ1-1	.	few	TGTGCCAGCAGCCGGGTCGGCGAGGGGACTGAAGCTTTCTTT	CASSRVGEGTEAFF
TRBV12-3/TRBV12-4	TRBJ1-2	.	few	TGTGCCAGCAGTCCTATGGATGCATATGGCTACACCTTC	CASSPMDAYGYTF
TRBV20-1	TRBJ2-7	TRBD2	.	TGCAGTGCTAGGTGGGAGGGCTACGAGCAGTACTTC	CSARWEGYEQYF
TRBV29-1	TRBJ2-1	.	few	TGCAGTGTTGAACTAGATGAGCAGTTCTTC	CSVELDEQFF
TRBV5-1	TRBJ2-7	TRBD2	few	TGCGCCAGCAGCTTGGCCCGTAATAGCGGGGGCTCCTACGAGCAGTACTTC	CASSLARNSGGSYEQYF
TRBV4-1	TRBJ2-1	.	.	TGCGCCAGCAGCCAAGGGTTAGCGGTTGACTACAATGAGCAGTTCTTC	CASSQGLAVDYNEQFF
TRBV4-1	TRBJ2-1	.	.	TGCGCCAGCAGCCAACTAGCAAATGAGCAGTTCTTC	CASSQLANEQFF
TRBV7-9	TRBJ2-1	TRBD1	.	TGTGCCAGCAGCTTAGATCAGGGGGCAGGTTACAATGAGCAGTTCTTC	CASSLDQGAGYNEQFF
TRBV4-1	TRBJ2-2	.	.	TGCGCCAGCAGCCAAGATCCGGGGATCACCGGGGAGCTGTTTTTT	CASSQDPGITGELFF
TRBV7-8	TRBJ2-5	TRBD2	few	TGTACCAGCAGTACGGGAGGTTTAGACCAGTACTTC	CTSSTGGLDQYF
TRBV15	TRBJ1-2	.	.	TGTGCCACCAGCAGCCAACAGGGTGCTGATTATGGCTACACCTTC	CATSSQQGADYGYTF
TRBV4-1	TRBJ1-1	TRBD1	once	TGCGCCAGCAGCCTACCGGGACAGGCGAACACTGAAGCTTTCTTT	CASSLPGQANTEAFF
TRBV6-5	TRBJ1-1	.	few	TGTGCCAGCAGAACGGGCAGTGAAGCTTTCTTT	CASRTGSEAFF
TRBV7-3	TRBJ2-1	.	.	TGTGCCAGCAGCGCCGGGACATTATGGAATGAGCAGTTCTTC	CASSAGTLWNEQFF
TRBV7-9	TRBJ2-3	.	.	TGTGCCAGCAGCTCCCCCTTAACTCCGAACTCTCCTGGCACAGATACGCAGTATTTT	CASSSPLTPNSPGTDTQYF
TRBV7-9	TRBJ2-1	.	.	TGTGCCAGCAGCCAGGGGTCTGGTCGACTGGGGTTCGCCTACAATGAGCAGTTCTTC	CASSQGSGRLGFAYNEQFF
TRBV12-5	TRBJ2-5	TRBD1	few	TGTGCTAGTGGTGTTCAGGGGGCGTCGAGGGAGACCCAGTACTTC	CASGVQGASRETQYF
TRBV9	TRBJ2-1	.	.	TGTGCCAGCAGCTCCGGACTTGACTACAATGAGCAGTTCTTC	CASSSGLDYNEQFF
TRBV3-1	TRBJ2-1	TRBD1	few	TGTGCCAGCAGCCAAGCATCCACAGGGGTTACGAATGAGCAGTTCTTC	CASSQASTGVTNEQFF
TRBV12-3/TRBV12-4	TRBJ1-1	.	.	TGTGCCAGCAGTTTTGGGGGGGGCTTCACTGAAGCTTTCTTT	CASSFGGGFTEAFF
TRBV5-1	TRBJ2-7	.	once	TGCGCCAGCAGCAGGTTTCGGGACGGCCTACTTCGCCAATACTTC	CASSRFRDGLLRQYF
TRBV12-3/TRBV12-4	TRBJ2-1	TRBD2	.	TGTGCCAGCAGTTTATTAGCGGGAGATTTGTATGAGCAGTTCTTC	CASSLLAGDLYEQFF
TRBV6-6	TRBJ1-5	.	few	TGTGCCAGTACCACCACAGGGAGGGGGGATCAGCCCCAGCATTTT	CASTTTGRGDQPQHF
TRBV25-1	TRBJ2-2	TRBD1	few	TGTGCCAGTCGTTCTCAGGGGGCCGGGGAGCTGTTTTTT	CASRSQGAGELFF
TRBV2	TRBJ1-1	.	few	TGTGCCAGCAGTGAGCGGACCACTGAAGCTTTCTTT	CASSERTTEAFF
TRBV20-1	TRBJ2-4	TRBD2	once	TGCAGTGCTAGACCCGGGACTAGCGGGAGGCCCAAAAACATTCAGTACTTC	CSARPGTSGRPKNIQYF
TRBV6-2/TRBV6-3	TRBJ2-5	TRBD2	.	TGTGCCAGCAGAGACCTCGGGACTAGCCAAGAGACCCAGTACTTC	CASRDLGTSQETQYF
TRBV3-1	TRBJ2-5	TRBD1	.	TGTGCCAGCAGCCCGAAGTTGGTTTGGTTCGACAGGGGCCAAGAGACCCAGTACTTC	CASSPKLVWFDRGQETQYF